A single sample gave rise to the 8 T cell receptor beta chains below, sequenced in a study of identical twins. TCRdb re-called the 5' RACE reads through MiXCR, storing one row per CDR3 protein. The sample has hundreds of thousands of distinct CDR3 sequences; about 8.9% are singletons. These records were also assigned to another study, of yellow fever vaccine responses in identical twins.

The specimen was memory (CD45RO+) T cells sorted from blood. These receptor sequences come from a woman between 18 and 29 years old in good health.

This clonotype was counted many times. The V and J genes are TRBV10-3 and TRBJ1-1, with D possibly matching TRBD1 (5 bases). There are 15 residues in the CDR3. CDR1 is ENHRY and CDR2 is SYGVKD in the germline V gene. V lost 4 bases and J 0 bases, leaving 12 bases between the germline ends. Written as DNA, the CDR3 is TGTGCCATCAGTGGAGCGTCAGGGATGAACACTGAAGCTTTCTTT. Amino acids: CAISGASGMNTEAFF.

This clonotype was detected a few times. The rearrangement links TRBV28 to TRBJ2-5; weak D call: TRBD2 (5 bases). CDR1 and CDR2 from the germline V gene are MDHEN and SYDVKM. V lost 5 bases and J lost 4, with 11 bases in between. The CDR3 extends over 13 amino acids. The CDR3 DNA reads as TGTGCCAGCAGTAGGACTGGGGTAGAGACCCAGTACTTC. Protein sequence: CASSRTGVETQYF.

This clonotype showed up just a few times. This rearrangement joins TRBV11-3 to TRBJ1-1; weak D call: TRBD1 (6 bases). The CDR3 is 14 amino acids. Germline loops: CDR1 SGHNT, CDR2 YENEEA. Trimming removed 5 bases from V and 5 bases from J, with 15 bases in between. The CDR3, as DNA: TGTGCCAGCAGCGAACAGGGCCTAGAGACTGAAGCTTTCTTT. Protein product: CASSEQGLETEAFF.

The table lists this clonotype with many counts. The chain uses TRBV29-1 and TRBJ1-2; 11 nucleotides agree with TRBD1. The CDR3 loop spans 14 amino acids. J lost 4 bases, V lost 4 bases, and 5 bases had no gene match. CDR1 is SQVTM and CDR2 is ANQGSEA in the germline V gene. The CDR3 reads CSVGGTGGTYGYTF. The CDR3 coding sequence is TGCAGCGTTGGAGGGACAGGGGGAACCTATGGCTACACCTTC. Full variable domain (missing parts from reference TRBV29-1 and TRBJ1-2): SAVISQKPSRDICQRGTSLTIQCQVDSQVTMMFWYRQQPGQSLTLIATANQGSEATYESGFVIDKFPISRPNLTFSTLTVSNMSPEDSSIYLCSVGGTGGTYGYTFGSGTRLTVV.

This clonotype was picked up many times. The chain is built from TRBV6-2 or TRBV6-3 and TRBJ2-1; 7 bases match TRBD2. V shed 4 bases, J shed 3 bases, and the junction held 6 bases outside the gene matches. Germline lookup yields CDR1 MNHEY and CDR2 SVGEGT. This CDR3 is 15 amino acids long. CDR3 sequence (DNA): TGTGCCAGCAGTTCCCCTAGCGGAAACTACAATGAGCAGTTCTTC. Its translation is CASSSPSGNYNEQFF.

This clonotype is a singleton in its sample. A junction boundary mismatches the germline segment, possibly from a read error. V usage is TRBV9 and J usage is TRBJ1-1; D gene ambiguous. The germline V gene encodes CDR1 SGDLS and CDR2 YYNGEE. The length of the CDR3 is 14 residues. In DNA form, the CDR3 reads TGTGCCAGCAGCGTAGATGCCGGGAACGCTGAAGCTTTCTTT. Protein: CASSVDAGNAEAFF.

V is TRBV20-1 and J is TRBJ2-5, with 7 positions matching TRBD2. Trimming at V came to 0 bases and at J to 1 base, leaving 5 bases not matched to a gene. The CDR3 extends over 15 amino acids. The germline gives CDR1 DFQATT, CDR2 SNEGSKA (reference sequence). DNA for the CDR3: TGCAGTGCTAGAGATGTTGCTAGCGGCCAAGAGACCCAGTACTTC. Its protein is CSARDVASGQETQYF.

The chain couples TRBV2 to TRBJ2-1; TRBD2 matches 8 bases. The CDR3 is made up of 16 amino acids. Germline V lookup: CDR1 SNHLY, CDR2 FYNNEI. V shed 3 bases, J shed 9 bases, and the junction held 13 bases outside the gene matches. In nucleotides, the CDR3 is TGTGCCAGCAGTGACATCGGGGGACTAGGGCGTAGTGAGCAGTTCTTC. This sequence encodes CASSDIGGLGRSEQFF.